This T cell receptor (beta chain) was sequenced in a study of T cell changes during pregnancy in multiple sclerosis. The CDR3 totals 16 residues. Looked up from germline, CDR1 is GTSNPN and CDR2 is SVGIG (reference sequence). Trimming left V 2 bases short and J 0 bases short, with 14 bases between. Assay used: immunoSEQ multiplex PCR; TCRdb lists only in-frame clones, some missing. The sample lists roughly 57,000 clones; around 92% were seen once. This TCR was recovered from a female donor with multiple sclerosis, enrolled in a pregnancy study. The chain joins TRBV30 to TRBJ1-3; D perhaps matches TRBD1 (6 bases). Sample: CD4+ T cells from peripheral blood mononuclear cells, taken after pregnancy. CDR3 region: CAWSKGGPNSGNTIYF. CDR3 DNA: TGTGCCTGGAGTAAAGGGGGACCCAACTCTGGAAACACCATATATTTT.